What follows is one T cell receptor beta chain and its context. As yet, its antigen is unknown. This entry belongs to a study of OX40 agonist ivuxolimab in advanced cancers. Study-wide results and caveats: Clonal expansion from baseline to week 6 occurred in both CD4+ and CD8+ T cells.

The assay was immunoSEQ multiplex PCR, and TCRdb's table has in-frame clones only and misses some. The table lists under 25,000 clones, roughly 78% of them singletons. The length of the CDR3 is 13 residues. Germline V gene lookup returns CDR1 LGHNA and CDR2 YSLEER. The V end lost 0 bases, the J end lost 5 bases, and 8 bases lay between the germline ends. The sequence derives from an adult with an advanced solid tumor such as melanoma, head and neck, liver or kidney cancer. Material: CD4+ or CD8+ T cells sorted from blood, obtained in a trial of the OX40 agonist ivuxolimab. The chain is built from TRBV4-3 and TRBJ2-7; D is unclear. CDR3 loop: CASSQDGADEQYF. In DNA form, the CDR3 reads TGCGCCAGCAGCCAAGATGGTGCCGACGAGCAGTACTTC.